This T cell receptor beta chain was recovered during a study of CD8+CD57+ T cells in acquired aplastic anemia. For the study at large: CD4+ and CD8+ cells, once sorted, gave DNA averaging 3.2 ug.

Template material for TCR beta VDJ and CDR3 profiling consisted of genomic DNA. TCRdb re-called the reads with MiXCR, one entry per CDR3 protein. The data show tens of thousands of distinct CDR3 sequences, around 50% seen once. At least ten counts were recorded for this clonotype. The CDR3 spans 15 residues. The junction had 6 bases not matched to a gene; V was cut back by 6 bases and J by 0 bases. Per germline, CDR1 SNHLY and CDR2 FYNNEI. The chain has TRBV2 and TRBJ1-1; 8 bases match TRBD1. This TCR derives from a human donor in good health, serving as a control. The sequenced sample consisted of sorted CD4+, CD8+, or CD8+CD57+ T cells (not recorded which) from PBMCs. CDR3 nucleotide sequence: TGTGCCAGCAGACGAGACAGGGGATTGAACACTGAAGCTTTCTTT. It translates to CASRRDRGLNTEAFF. The whole variable domain, remainder taken from reference TRBV2 and TRBJ1-1, is EPEVTQTPSHQVTQMGQEVILRCVPISNHLYFYWYRQILGQKVEFLVSFYNNEISEKSEIFDDQFSVERPDGSNFTLKIRSTKLEDSAMYFCASRRDRGLNTEAFFGQGTRLTVV.